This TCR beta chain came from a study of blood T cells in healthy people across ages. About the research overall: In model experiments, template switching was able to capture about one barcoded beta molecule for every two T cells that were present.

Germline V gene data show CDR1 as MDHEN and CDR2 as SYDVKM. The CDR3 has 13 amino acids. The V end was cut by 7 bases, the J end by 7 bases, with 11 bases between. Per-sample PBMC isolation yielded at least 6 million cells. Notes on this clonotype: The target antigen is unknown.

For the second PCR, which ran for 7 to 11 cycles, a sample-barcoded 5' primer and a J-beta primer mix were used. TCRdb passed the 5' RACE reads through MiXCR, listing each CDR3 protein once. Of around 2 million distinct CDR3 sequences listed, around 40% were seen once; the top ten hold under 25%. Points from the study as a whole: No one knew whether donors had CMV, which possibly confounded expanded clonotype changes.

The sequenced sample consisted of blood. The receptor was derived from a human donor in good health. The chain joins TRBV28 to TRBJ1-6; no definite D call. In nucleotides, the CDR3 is TGTGCCAGCAATGGTGTTTCCAATTCACCCCTCCACTTT. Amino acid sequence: CASNGVSNSPLHF.